Detailed here is one T cell receptor (beta chain). As yet, its antigen is unknown. The data originate from a study of CD8 T cells in Susac syndrome. Notes on the study in general: It was acknowledged by the study that relatively few individuals were included in its TCR sequencing and HLA analysis.

RNA was extracted with the RNeasy kit, and a quantity of about 0.45 to 1 ug was reverse transcribed using random hexamers. A multiplex approach, immunoSEQ multiplex PCR, amplified TCR beta CDR3 across 54 Vbeta and 13 Jbeta. From the immunoSEQ multiplex PCR reads, TCRdb called clonotypes with MiXCR, one entry per CDR3 protein. The sample contains a few hundred thousand distinct CDR3 sequences, about 88% of which appear only once. Germline V gives CDR1 GTSNPN, CDR2 SVGIG (reference sequence). The V gene end was trimmed by 1 base and the J gene end by 7 bases; junction bases not matched to a gene: 6. The CDR3 is 14 residues long. Sequencing of TCR beta, carried out with a high-throughput approach, was applied to CD8+ and CD4+ T cells from the blood. FACS was used to enrich TEMRA cells, whereas the CD8+ and CD4+ T cells were obtained by negative isolation.

The sequencing sample was made of CD8+ T cells from PBMCs. The TCR sequence derives from a human donor with multiple sclerosis. The chain links TRBV30 to TRBJ2-1; 8 nucleotides align to TRBD2. The CDR3 loop is CAWSGIAGWNEQFF. Here the CDR3 DNA reads TGTGCCTGGAGTGGTATAGCGGGATGGAATGAGCAGTTCTTC.